This T cell receptor beta chain was recorded in a study of blood T cell repertoires in COVID-19. Looking at the study overall: The samples span acute and convalescent COVID-19 from the United States, Italy and Spain. Sources were T cells, B-cell-depleted T cells, or PBMCs; the material itself was cDNA or gDNA.

Germline-derived CDR1 and CDR2 are SGHRS and YFSETQ. The CDR3 consists of 15 residues. The J segment lost 2 bases and the V segment lost 4 bases, leaving 7 bases of the junction unmatched. Per the original methods: Quantification of nucleated cells was approximated via reference gene primer amplification. The repertoire was sequenced with immunoSEQ multiplex PCR; TCRdb's copy has only in-frame clones and lacks some. The V and J calls and clone size are taken from that table; D and trimming were inferred from the DNA. This sample has tens of thousands of clones, with more than 75% found just once. The sequencing sample was made of peripheral blood. The chain recombines TRBV5-1 with TRBJ2-5, with 8 bases fitting TRBD1. This clonotype was obtained from a man aged 45-60 years with active COVID-19. CDR3 coding DNA: TGCGCCAGCAGCCCAGGGGGCTCGCCTCAAGAGACCCAGTACTTC. Its protein is CASSPGGSPQETQYF.